This T cell receptor (beta chain) was sequenced for a study of T cell repertoires in cytomegalovirus infection. Study-level background: Peptides in the study included HLA-C-restricted and HLA-B-restricted CMV epitopes. Based on public TCR beta signatures, there were indications of CMV infection and of a matching HLA type.

The V gene's germline CDR1 is SGHVS and CDR2 FNYEAQ. The CDR3 contains 16 residues. V lost 1 base, J lost 0 bases, and 12 bases lay in between. TCRdb redid the calling of the reads with MiXCR, one entry per CDR3 protein. The sample shows some 99,000 distinct CDR3 sequences, less than 30% of them seen only once. Overall study findings and caveats: The cumulative frequency of public TCR beta families identified carriers of CMV plus the relevant HLA.

This clonotype appeared many times. As yet, its antigen is unknown. This rearrangement joins TRBV7-6 to TRBJ1-1; D gene unclear. Sequencing was performed on CD8+ T cells from cultured PBMCs, taken from culture after CMV antigen stimulation. The TCR comes from a human donor in good health (CMV status not recorded). Some clones in this sample may be carry-over from other donors' samples. CDR3 nucleotides: TGTGCCAGCAGCTTAGTTGGTGGCGTGGTGAACACTGAAGCTTTCTTT. Protein: CASSLVGGVVNTEAFF.